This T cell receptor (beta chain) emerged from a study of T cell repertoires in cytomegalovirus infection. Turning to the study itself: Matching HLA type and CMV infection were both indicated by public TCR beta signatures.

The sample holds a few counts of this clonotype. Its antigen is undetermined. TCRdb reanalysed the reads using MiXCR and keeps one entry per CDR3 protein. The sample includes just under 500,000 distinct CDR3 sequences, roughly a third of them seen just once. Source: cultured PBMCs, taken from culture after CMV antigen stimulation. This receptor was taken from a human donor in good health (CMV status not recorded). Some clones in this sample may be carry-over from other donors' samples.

The chain's CDR3 is CASSSPRQGGNTEAFF. CDR3 nucleotide sequence: TGTGCCAGCAGCTCCCCGCGCCAGGGGGGGAACACTGAAGCTTTCTTT. The V and J genes are TRBV7-2 and TRBJ1-1; 7 nucleotides match TRBD1. The CDR3 loop spans 16 amino acids. Germline V gene lookup returns CDR1 SGHTA and CDR2 FQGNSA. Germline trimming cut 4 bases from V and 1 base from J; bases unmatched to any gene: 9. The full variable domain, completed using reference TRBV7-2 and TRBJ1-1, is GAGVSQSPSNKVTEKGKDVELRCDPISGHTALYWYRQSLGQGLEFLIYFQGNSAPDKSGLPSDRFSAERTGGSVSTLTIQRTQQEDSAVYLCASSSPRQGGNTEAFFGQGTRLTVV.